The 30 T cell receptor beta chains reported below all come from one sample, sequenced in a study of blood T cell repertoires in COVID-19 (dated by TCRdb to 2020 to 2022). The library was made by the immunoSEQ multiplex PCR assay. As stored in TCRdb, this immuneACCESS dataset retains in-frame rearrangements with V and J assigned. A fraction of the clones does not appear; measured against another copy, unresolved V genes explain less than half of the discrepancy, and the remainder lacks a known reason. The sample records around 400,000 clones, roughly 86% of which are singletons. The ten largest clones capture about 10% of the sample. The material sequenced was peripheral blood. These receptors originate from a woman in her thirties with COVID-19, enrolled during active disease.

V usage is TRBV2 and J usage is TRBJ1-2, with 7 nucleotides matching TRBD1. V gave up 8 bases and J gave up 5 bases; unmatched junction bases: 5. CDR1 and CDR2 from the germline V gene are SNHLY and FYNNEI. The CDR3 extends over 12 amino acids. The CDR3 loop reads CASRDSRYGYTF. The CDR3 DNA sequence: TGTGCCAGCCGGGACAGCAGATATGGCTACACCTTC.

The genes are TRBV7-9 and TRBJ2-1; 11 bases fit TRBD2. Germline V CDR1 and CDR2: SEHNR, FQNEAQ (reference sequence). The CDR3 is 17 residues long. V was pared by 4 bases and J by 13 bases, with 18 bases of the junction left unmatched. In DNA form, the CDR3 reads TGTGCCAGCAGCTCCAAGGGGCTATCTCTAGCGGGAGGACACCAGTTCTTC. Encoded protein: CASSSKGLSLAGGHQFF.

The chain is built from TRBV6-5 and TRBJ1-4; D is ambiguous. The CDR3 runs 13 residues. Germline V CDR1 and CDR2: MNHEY, SVGAGI. In nucleotides, the CDR3 is TGTGCTCACAGCGGAGGGAGTGGTGAAAAACTGTTTTTT. As protein: CAHSGGSGEKLFF.

The genes are TRBV9 and TRBJ1-1; no definite D call. This CDR3 contains 17 residues. Trimming removed 4 bases at V and 0 bases at J, with 19 bases between. Per the germline V gene, CDR1 is SGDLS and CDR2 is YYNGEE. CDR3 in DNA: TGTGCCAGCAGCCCTCACCCGCAAGCCGAGATGAACACTGAAGCTTTCTTT. Protein sequence: CASSPHPQAEMNTEAFF.

The chain links TRBV5-1 to TRBJ1-5; no reliable D call. V gave up 7 bases and J gave up 4 bases, with 18 bases separating them. Germline-derived CDR1 and CDR2 are SGHRS and YFSETQ. This CDR3 contains 15 residues. In nucleotides, the CDR3 is TGCGCCAGCCCTCCGCGGGTTCTAGGGAATCAGCCCCAGCATTTT. Translation gives CASPPRVLGNQPQHF.

This sequence joins TRBV2 and TRBJ2-6, with 9 bases fitting TRBD2. The V and J ends lost 5 bases and 3 bases, in that order; junction bases with no gene match: 8. CDR1 and CDR2 (germline): SNHLY, FYNNEI. This CDR3 comprises 17 residues. The DNA of the CDR3 is TGTGCCAGCAGTTGGTTGCGGGAGGGCCGTGGGGCCAACGTCCTGACTTTC. Amino acid sequence: CASSWLREGRGANVLTF.

V gene TRBV28 combines with J gene TRBJ2-5; the match to TRBD1 covers 9 bases. From germline, CDR1 is MDHEN and CDR2 SYDVKM. J was trimmed by 5 bases and V by 4 bases; bases with no gene match: 8. The CDR3 consists of 15 residues. CDR3 sequence (DNA): TGTGCCAGCAGTTCCTCCGGACAGGGGAGGGAGACCCAGTACTTC. Its translation: CASSSSGQGRETQYF.

The genes are TRBV2 and TRBJ1-1, with unresolved D. The V end lost 5 bases, the J end lost 3 bases, and 4 bases lay between the germline ends. This CDR3 is 11 amino acids long. Germline loops: CDR1 SNHLY, CDR2 FYNNEI. The CDR3 loop reads CASSQDTEAFF. CDR3 DNA sequence: TGTGCCAGCAGTCAGGACACTGAAGCTTTCTTT.

The chain joins TRBV6-2 or TRBV6-3 to TRBJ1-2, with TRBD1 identical over 7 bases. Unmatched junction bases numbered 10, after V lost 5 bases and J lost 1 base. Germline loops: CDR1 MNHEY, CDR2 SVGEGT. This CDR3 contains 16 residues. CDR3 DNA sequence: TGTGCCAGCAGTGACCCGATGACAGGGATTAACTATGGCTACACCTTC. Translating gives CASSDPMTGINYGYTF.

The DNA for the CDR3 is TGCGCCAGCAGTCAGTCTATCAAGGGGGCGCGCGAAAAACTGTTTTTT. Its translation: CASSQSIKGAREKLFF. The V call is TRBV23-1, the J call TRBJ1-4; the match to TRBD1 covers 7 bases. TRBV23-1 is designated an ORF whose function remains uncertain. Trimming at V came to 3 bases and at J to 8 bases, leaving 12 bases not matched to a gene. CDR3 size: 16 residues.

The chain couples TRBV18 to TRBJ1-2; TRBD1 aligns across 8 bases. The CDR3 extends over 15 amino acids. Germline loops: CDR1 KGHSH, CDR2 LQKENI. Germline trimming cut 3 bases from V and 3 bases from J; bases unmatched to any gene: 6. In DNA form, the CDR3 reads TGTGCCAGCTCACCCGGGACAGGAAACGACTATGGCTACACCTTC. Its protein is CASSPGTGNDYGYTF. Combining the CDR3 with reference TRBV18 and TRBJ1-2 gives the whole variable domain NAGVMQNPRHLVRRRGQEARLRCSPMKGHSHVYWYRQLPEEGLKFMVYLQKENIIDESGMPKERFSAEFPKEGPSILRIQQVVRGDSAAYFCASSPGTGNDYGYTFGSGTRLTVV.

The genes are TRBV4-3 and TRBJ2-3; D is unclear. Germline V CDR1 and CDR2: LGHNA, YSLEER. The CDR3 consists of 16 residues. Trimming took 4 bases from V and 0 from J, leaving 14 bases between them. The CDR3 coding sequence is TGCGCCAGCAGCCGGGCTTTTCGTTCTAGCACAGATACGCAGTATTTT. This translates into CASSRAFRSSTDTQYF.

The J gene is TRBJ2-5, the V gene TRBV29-1; 8 nucleotides align to TRBD1. The CDR3 contains 12 residues. Germline V lookup: CDR1 SQVTM, CDR2 ANQGSEA. V gave up 6 bases and J gave up 5 bases; unmatched junction bases: 5. The CDR3, as DNA: TGCAGCGTGGGACAGGTTGTGGAGACCCAGTACTTC. Translating gives CSVGQVVETQYF.

This CDR3 reads CASRNRGRYEQYF. For the CDR3, the DNA is TGTGCCAGCAGAAACAGGGGGCGTTACGAGCAGTACTTC. The chain has TRBV2 and TRBJ2-7; TRBD1 agrees at 9 bases. CDR1 and CDR2 from the germline V gene are SNHLY and FYNNEI. The CDR3 is made up of 13 amino acids. The J segment lost 4 bases and the V segment lost 6 bases, leaving 4 bases of the junction unmatched. The full variable domain, in which reference TRBV2 and TRBJ2-7 provide the parts outside the CDR3, is EPEVTQTPSHQVTQMGQEVILRCVPISNHLYFYWYRQILGQKVEFLVSFYNNEISEKSEIFDDQFSVERPDGSNFTLKIRSTKLEDSAMYFCASRNRGRYEQYFGPGTRLTVT.

This clone was seen just once. The chain employs TRBV7-9 and TRBJ2-1; D uncertain. The length of the CDR3 is 14 residues. V dropped 4 bases and J dropped 4 bases, with 11 bases sitting between them. Germline CDR1 SEHNR, CDR2 FQNEAQ (reference sequence). The CDR3 nucleotides read TGTGCCAGCAGCTCGAAGACTTCTTACAATGAGCAGTTCTTC. This sequence encodes CASSSKTSYNEQFF.

The rearrangement uses TRBV7-8 and TRBJ1-1; D uncertain. Germline CDR1 and CDR2: SGHVS and FQNEAQ. V was cut by 5 bases and J by 5 bases, with 18 bases left in between. CDR3 length: 15 amino acids. This CDR3 reads CASSPQTTPGTEAFF. The CDR3 nucleotides read TGTGCCAGCAGCCCCCAGACAACCCCGGGGACTGAAGCTTTCTTT.

CDR3 bases: TGTGCCAGCAGTGTGTGGAGCACTGAAGCTTTCTTT. Protein sequence: CASSVWSTEAFF. The rearrangement links TRBV2 to TRBJ1-1; the D is unclear. The CDR3 covers 12 residues. V lost 4 bases, J lost 4 bases, and 7 bases lay in between. Germline CDR1 SNHLY, CDR2 FYNNEI.

The V and J genes are TRBV3-1 (or the pseudogene TRBV3-2) and TRBJ1-1, with 9 bases identical to TRBD1. V dropped 4 bases and J dropped 3; count of bases not matched to a gene: 9. Germline values: CDR1 LGHDT, CDR2 YNNKEL (reference sequence). The CDR3 runs to 16 residues. CDR3 DNA sequence: TGTGCCAGCAGCCGCCGTGGACAGGGGACCCACACTGAAGCTTTCTTT. Translated: CASSRRGQGTHTEAFF.

The chain carries TRBV27 and TRBJ2-7, with a tentative D call TRBD1 (7 bases). Trimming shortened V by 0 bases and J by 5 bases, and 14 bases separated the two germline ends. The CDR3 contains 15 residues. Germline CDR1 and CDR2: MNHEY and SMNVEV (reference sequence). The CDR3 bases are TGTGCCAGCAGTTTATCGGCAGGGGGAGGCCACGAGCAGTACTTC. Protein: CASSLSAGGGHEQYF.

V is TRBV11-2 and J is TRBJ2-3; 8 bases align to TRBD2. Per the germline V gene, CDR1 is SGHAT and CDR2 is FQNNGV. J gave up 4 bases and V 4 bases, and 16 bases lay outside the gene matches. The CDR3 runs to 18 residues. The CDR3 coding sequence is TGTGCCAGCAGCTCCCTGAGAGCGGGGGCGCTACCCGCAGATACGCAGTATTTT. Its translation is CASSSLRAGALPADTQYF.

The V and J genes are TRBV10-3 and TRBJ1-1; possible D gene TRBD1, 5 bases. V dropped 0 bases and J dropped 6 bases, with 5 bases sitting between them. Germline loops: CDR1 ENHRY, CDR2 SYGVKD. This CDR3 contains 12 residues. CDR3 sequence (DNA): TGTGCCATCAGTGAGTCAGGGGCTGAAGCTTTCTTT. It codes for CAISESGAEAFF.

This chain links TRBV23-1 with TRBJ2-1; 12 bases align to TRBD2. TRBV23-1 belongs to the ORF category, with a function that is uncertain. This CDR3 has 18 amino acids. V lost 0 bases to trimming and J lost 2 bases; unmatched junction nucleotides: 5. The CDR3 region is CASSQSPGLAGPYNEQFF. The CDR3 nucleotides are TGCGCCAGCAGTCAATCCCCGGGACTAGCGGGTCCCTACAATGAGCAGTTCTTC.

V gene TRBV24-1 combines with J gene TRBJ1-5, with 9 bases matching TRBD1. The CDR3 length is 16 residues. After removal of 5 bases from V and 2 bases from J, the junction contained 6 bases not matched to a gene. CDR1 and CDR2 (germline): KGHDR, SFDVKD. DNA for the CDR3: TGTGCCACCAGTGCCCCGGGACAGGGAGGCAATCAGCCCCAGCATTTT. Its translation is CATSAPGQGGNQPQHF.

V is TRBV7-8 and J is TRBJ1-4; 11 bases align to TRBD1. The V gene's germline CDR1 is SGHVS and CDR2 FQNEAQ. Unmatched junction bases numbered 7, after V lost 1 base and J lost 3 bases. CDR3 length: 18 residues. The CDR3 is CASSLGVGQGAANEKLFF. DNA of the CDR3: TGTGCCAGCAGCTTAGGGGTTGGACAGGGGGCAGCTAATGAAAAACTGTTTTTT.

The chain has TRBV11-2 and TRBJ2-4; 7 bases are a match to TRBD1. CDR1 SGHAT and CDR2 FQNNGV come from the germline V gene. V was clipped by 0 bases and J by 13 bases; unmatched bases: 9. This CDR3 contains 14 residues. Here the CDR3 reads CASSLDRALGQQYF. In DNA form, the CDR3 reads TGTGCCAGCAGCTTAGATAGGGCTTTGGGACAGCAGTACTTC.

V and J are TRBV12-3 or TRBV12-4 and TRBJ2-2; the match to TRBD2 covers 9 bases. This CDR3 comprises 13 residues. V dropped 8 bases and J dropped 7; count of bases not matched to a gene: 5. The CDR3 reads CASRTSAFGELFF. In DNA form, the CDR3 reads TGTGCCAGCCGGACTAGCGCTTTCGGGGAGCTGTTTTTT.

The gene calls are TRBV30 and TRBJ2-1, with TRBD2 identical over 8 bases. This CDR3 region has 15 residues. V gave up 0 bases and J gave up 7 bases; unmatched junction bases: 8. In germline, CDR1 is GTSNPN, CDR2 SVGIG (reference sequence). The CDR3: CAWSVYSGSTNEQFF. CDR3 bases: TGTGCCTGGAGTGTATACAGCGGGAGTACAAATGAGCAGTTCTTC.

V usage is TRBV7-9 and J usage is TRBJ2-1; 7 nucleotides agree with TRBD1. CDR3 length: 13 amino acids. Germline V gene lookup returns CDR1 SEHNR and CDR2 FQNEAQ (reference sequence). J gave up 9 bases and V 0 bases, and 2 bases lay outside the gene matches. CDR3 sequence reads: CASSLAEGAEQFF. In nucleotides, the CDR3 is TGTGCCAGCAGCTTAGCCGAGGGGGCTGAGCAGTTCTTC.

The chain links TRBV14 to TRBJ2-2; tentative D call: TRBD1 (5 bases). Germline V gives CDR1 SGHDN, CDR2 FVKESK. The V gene lost 6 bases and the J gene lost 4 bases, with 24 bases spanning the gap. CDR3 size: 18 residues. CDR3 nucleotides: TGTGCCAGCAGTCTTAAGGCGACAGCTTCTTGGGGCACCGGGGAGCTGTTTTTT. Translation: CASSLKATASWGTGELFF.

The V call is TRBV19, the J call TRBJ1-1, with 7 bases aligning to TRBD1. V lost 5 bases and J lost 0; bases outside the gene matches: 6. The CDR3 spans 15 residues. CDR1 is LNHDA, CDR2 SQIVND, per germline (reference sequence). The CDR3 sequence is CASSSMGTVNTEAFF. The CDR3 bases are TGTGCCAGTAGTTCAATGGGGACAGTGAACACTGAAGCTTTCTTT.